A single sample is the source of the 28 T cell receptor beta chains below, sequenced in a study of read filtering for tumor transcriptome and immune sequencing. The library was built from about 400 ng RNA with molecular barcoded adaptors for alpha/delta and beta/gamma chains. One entry per CDR3 protein results from TCRdb running MiXCR on the reads. The table lists some 62,000 distinct CDR3 sequences, about 15% of them singletons. The sequenced sample was a population of CD138-negative cells sorted from bone marrow. These receptors came from a donor over 35 with multiple myeloma.

The table lists this clonotype with many counts. The chain is built from TRBV28 and TRBJ2-1, with 11 bases that match TRBD2. Germline CDR1 is MDHEN and CDR2 is SYDVKM. The J segment lost 8 bases and the V segment lost 2 bases, leaving 8 bases of the junction unmatched. The CDR3 is made up of 16 amino acids. The chain's CDR3 is CASSLPGTSGDDEQFF. Written as DNA, the CDR3 is TGTGCCAGCAGTTTACCCGGGACTAGCGGAGACGATGAGCAGTTCTTC.

This clonotype was seen a handful of times. This chain uses TRBV4-3 with TRBJ2-7; TRBD2 agrees at 13 bases. Unmatched junction bases numbered 2, after V lost 0 bases and J lost 3 bases. The CDR3 length is 16 residues. The germline V gene has CDR1 LGHNA and CDR2 YSLEER. The CDR3 region is CASSQDGLAGDYEQYF. CDR3 sequence (DNA): TGCGCCAGCAGCCAAGATGGACTAGCGGGAGACTACGAGCAGTACTTC.

In the case of this clonotype: A far larger clone is one base from this, pointing to a likely read error. The chain is built from TRBV4-1 and TRBJ2-6, with a possible D match to TRBD1 (5 bases). This CDR3 spans 16 amino acids. The V gene's germline CDR1 is MGHRA and CDR2 YSYEKL. CDR3 region: CASSQEPFSGANALTF. Written as DNA, the CDR3 is TGCGCCAGCAGCCAAGAGCCGTTCTCTGGGGCCAACGCCCTGACTTTC.

At least ten counts were recorded for this clonotype. The rearrangement links TRBV5-6 to TRBJ2-4; a weak D match, TRBD2 (5 bases). This CDR3 region has 14 residues. CDR1 SGHDT and CDR2 YYEEEE come from the germline V gene. Trimming left V 1 base short and J 8 bases short, with 13 bases between. This CDR3 reads CASSLRGYKDIQYF. DNA for the CDR3: TGTGCCAGCAGCTTGCGGGGATATAAGGACATTCAGTACTTC.

This clonotype was counted ten times or more. The rearrangement joins TRBV5-1 to TRBJ2-1; unclear D gene. Germline loops: CDR1 SGHRS, CDR2 YFSETQ. The CDR3 is 14 amino acids. V was shortened by 0 bases and J by 3 bases, with 7 bases between the two germline ends. The CDR3, as DNA: TGCGCCAGCAGCTTGGAGTCAGACTACAATGAGCAGTTCTTC. Its translation is CASSLESDYNEQFF.

This clonotype was counted at least ten times. The CDR3 spells CASSETGQGTYEQYF. The CDR3, as DNA: TGTGCCAGCAGTGAAACGGGACAGGGAACCTACGAGCAGTACTTC. The rearrangement links TRBV25-1 to TRBJ2-7, with 9 bases aligning to TRBD1. Per the germline V gene, CDR1 is MGHDK and CDR2 is SYGVNS. The CDR3 spans 15 residues. J was trimmed by 2 bases and V by 2 bases; bases with no gene match: 4.

This chain connects TRBV6-5 to TRBJ2-1; 10 bases agree with TRBD1. Trimming cost V 7 bases and J 4 bases; bases outside gene matches: 7. The CDR3 covers 15 residues. CDR1 and CDR2 from the germline V gene are MNHEY and SVGAGI. The CDR3 coding sequence is TGTGCCAGCATCCTAAAGGGACAGGGGTACAATGAGCAGTTCTTC. Amino acid sequence: CASILKGQGYNEQFF.

Ten or more counts support this clonotype. The genes are TRBV12-3 or TRBV12-4 and TRBJ2-7, with 11 nucleotides matching TRBD2. This CDR3 has 15 residues. J was trimmed by 5 bases and V by 2 bases; bases with no gene match: 5. The CDR3 is CASSLPSGRFDEQYF. The CDR3 DNA reads as TGTGCCAGCAGTTTACCTAGCGGGAGGTTCGACGAGCAGTACTTC.

This clonotype was detected ten times or more. The chain is built from TRBV7-6 and TRBJ1-1, with TRBD1 matching over 7 bases. Germline V gene data show CDR1 as SGHVS and CDR2 as FNYEAQ. The CDR3 loop spans 13 amino acids. The J segment lost 4 bases and the V segment lost 4 bases, leaving 3 bases of the junction unmatched. The CDR3 DNA follows: TGTGCCAGCAGCTACCAGGGGGGCACTGAAGCTTTCTTT. The encoded protein is CASSYQGGTEAFF.

About this clonotype: A read error may produce the germline difference seen at one junction end. The genes are TRBV5-1 and TRBJ2-6; TRBD1 or TRBD2 may be the D gene (5 bases each). The CDR3 has 15 amino acids. Looked up from germline, CDR1 is SGHRS and CDR2 is YFSETQ. The DNA for the CDR3 is TGCGCCAGCAGCTTGGGGACGGCCGGGGCCAGCGTCCTGACTTTC. This gives the protein CASSLGTAGASVLTF. The variable domain in full, with the rest retrieved from reference TRBV5-1 and TRBJ2-6, is KAGVTQTPRYLIKTRGQQVTLSCSPISGHRSVSWYQQTPGQGLQFLFEYFSETQRNKGNFPGRFSGRQFSNSRSEMNVSTLELGDSALYLCASSLGTAGASVLTFGAGSRLTVL.

V is TRBV3-1 and J is TRBJ1-1; D gene ambiguous. Trimming removed 0 bases at V and 7 bases at J, with 9 bases between. Germline CDR1 reads LGHDT; CDR2 reads YNNKEL (reference sequence). The CDR3 covers 13 residues. The CDR3 DNA reads as TGTGCCAGCAGCCAAGACAAGGGATTTGAAGCTTTCTTT. Amino acid sequence: CASSQDKGFEAFF. Looking up the rest from reference TRBV3-1 and TRBJ1-1 gives the full variable domain: DTAVSQTPKYLVTQMGNDKSIKCEQNLGHDTMYWYKQDSKKFLKIMFSYNNKELIINETVPNRFSPKSPDKAHLNLHINSLELGDSAVYFCASSQDKGFEAFFGQGTRLTVV.

This clonotype was counted ten times or more. The chain links TRBV5-1 to TRBJ1-1; D gene uncertain. The germline gives CDR1 SGHRS, CDR2 YFSETQ. The ends were cut back, 5 bases at V and 0 bases at J, with 14 bases in the middle. CDR3 length equals 15 residues. The CDR3 sequence is CASSGRLDLNTEAFF. The CDR3 DNA reads as TGCGCCAGCAGTGGACGACTCGATTTGAACACTGAAGCTTTCTTT.

This clonotype was counted many times. The rearrangement uses TRBV28 and TRBJ1-1, with D possibly matching TRBD1 (5 bases). Germline V gene sequence: CDR1 MDHEN, CDR2 SYDVKM. V dropped 5 bases and J dropped 6 bases, with 13 bases sitting between them. This CDR3 contains 13 residues. The DNA for the CDR3 is TGTGCCAGCAGTGACCCAGGGTGGCCTGAAGCTTTCTTT. Protein: CASSDPGWPEAFF.

This clonotype was counted ten times or more. J is TRBJ2-3 and V is TRBV6-5; either TRBD1 or TRBD2 may fit D (5 bases each). The germline V gene has CDR1 MNHEY and CDR2 SVGAGI. The CDR3 has 15 residues. V lost 6 bases and J 1 base, leaving 14 bases between the germline ends. The DNA of the CDR3 is TGTGCCAGCAGGCGCCGGGGACCACGCACAGATACGCAGTATTTT. Its translation is CASRRRGPRTDTQYF.

A note on this clonotype: This could be a read error, since a much larger clone is one nucleotide away. The final CDR3 position lacks the conserved phenylalanine or tryptophan, pointing to a likely read error. The V call is TRBV20-1, the J call TRBJ2-1, with D possibly called TRBD1 or TRBD2 (7 bases each). The CDR3 runs to 15 residues. Per germline, CDR1 DFQATT and CDR2 SNEGSKA (reference sequence). The ends were cut back, 1 base at V and 9 bases at J, with 19 bases in the middle. CDR3 sequence reads: CSARVGGTVAAEQFC. CDR3 DNA: TGCAGTGCTAGAGTCGGGGGGACAGTGGCGGCTGAGCAGTTCTGC.

This clonotype came up many times. The chain combines TRBV2 with TRBJ1-5; tentative D call: TRBD1 (6 bases). CDR1 is SNHLY and CDR2 is FYNNEI in the germline V gene. V lost 6 bases and J 6 bases, leaving 15 bases between the germline ends. This CDR3 contains 14 residues. This CDR3 is CASRDRGGVQPQHF. CDR3 nucleotides: TGTGCCAGCAGGGACAGAGGGGGAGTTCAGCCCCAGCATTTT.

A word on this clonotype: A far larger clone is only one base removed, so a read error is likely. The V gene is TRBV12-3 or TRBV12-4, the J gene TRBJ2-1; 8 nucleotides match TRBD2. This CDR3 comprises 18 residues. Unmatched junction bases numbered 12, after V lost 2 bases and J lost 3 bases. DNA of the CDR3: TGTGCCAGCAGTTTACCAACTCCGGGAGGGAATAACTACAATGAGCAGTTCTTC. Translating it yields CASSLPTPGGNNYNEQFF.

This clonotype has at least ten counts. The chain carries TRBV30 and TRBJ2-1, with a weak D call TRBD1 (6 bases). Germline V gene lookup returns CDR1 GTSNPN and CDR2 SVGIG (reference sequence). This CDR3 region has 13 residues. The V end lost 4 bases, the J end lost 2 bases, and 9 bases lay between the germline ends. CDR3 protein: CAWTRGTYNEQFF. The CDR3 nucleotides read TGTGCCTGGACCAGGGGTACCTACAATGAGCAGTTCTTC.

This clonotype appeared a few times. J is TRBJ1-1 and V is TRBV6-6; D remains unclear. Germline CDR1 MNHNY, CDR2 SVGAGI (reference sequence). CDR3 length: 13 residues. Trimming took 6 bases from V and 1 from J, leaving 9 bases between them. Here the CDR3 DNA reads TGTGCCAGCAGGAACACAAGGAACACTGAAGCTTTCTTT. This codes for CASRNTRNTEAFF.

This clonotype was observed a few times. The rearrangement uses TRBV11-2 and TRBJ2-5; unclear D gene. The CDR3 is made up of 14 amino acids. The germline CDR1 and CDR2 sequences are SGHAT and FQNNGV. The V end was cut by 3 bases, the J end by 6 bases, with 14 bases between. Written as DNA, the CDR3 is TGTGCCAGCAGCTTGTCGTCAGTCTTACAGACCCAGTACTTC. Its translation is CASSLSSVLQTQYF.

This clonotype was observed at least ten times. This rearrangement joins TRBV29-1 to TRBJ2-2; TRBD2 matches at 8 bases. V dropped 0 bases and J dropped 4; count of bases not matched to a gene: 7. The CDR3 runs 16 residues. Germline V gene sequence: CDR1 SQVTM, CDR2 ANQGSEA. CDR3 coding DNA: TGCAGCGTTGAAGATCGCCTAGCGGGCGTCACCGGGGAGCTGTTTTTT. Its protein is CSVEDRLAGVTGELFF.

For this clonotype: Being one base from a much bigger clone, this may be a read error. Since no conserved phenylalanine or tryptophan closes the CDR3, a read error is the likely cause. The chain links TRBV6-5 to TRBJ1-1, with D unresolved. Between the trimmed V and J ends, which lost 3 bases and 7 bases, there was a span of 9 bases. Germline V lookup: CDR1 MNHEY, CDR2 SVGAGI. The CDR3 extends over 12 amino acids. DNA of the CDR3: TGTGCCAGCAGTTATGAAGGGTTTGAAGCTTTCTCT. Amino acid sequence: CASSYEGFEAFS.

This clonotype was seen ten or more times. The chain has TRBV20-1 and TRBJ2-6, with a weak D call TRBD1 (6 bases). The CDR3 is made up of 16 amino acids. Trimming cost V 2 bases and J 7 bases, with 18 bases left between them. The V gene's germline CDR1 is DFQATT and CDR2 SNEGSKA (reference sequence). The CDR3 DNA follows: TGCAGTGCTAGACCATCCGGGACACACGCTGCCAACGTCCTGACTTTC. Its translation: CSARPSGTHAANVLTF.

The V and J genes are TRBV19 and TRBJ1-5, with a possible D match to TRBD1 (5 bases). V dropped 5 bases and J dropped 2 bases, with 10 bases sitting between them. The germline gives CDR1 LNHDA, CDR2 SQIVND (reference sequence). The CDR3 has 14 residues. For the CDR3, the DNA is TGTGCCAGTAGTCCGCAACAGGGCAATCAGCCCCAGCATTTT. It encodes CASSPQQGNQPQHF. Supplemented by reference TRBV19 and TRBJ1-5, the full variable domain reads DGGITQSPKYLFRKEGQNVTLSCEQNLNHDAMYWYRQDPGQGLRLIYYSQIVNDFQKGDIAEGYSVSREKKESFPLTVTSAQKNPTAFYLCASSPQQGNQPQHFGDGTRLSIL.

This clonotype was detected a few times. The germline gene is not matched at one end of the junction; a read error may be the cause. In DNA form, the CDR3 reads TGCGCGAGCAGCGTGGCAGGGGAAGGTACTGAAGCTTTCTTT. It codes for CASSVAGEGTEAFF. This chain joins TRBV5-1 and TRBJ1-1, with D perhaps matching TRBD1 (6 bases). Germline V gene lookup returns CDR1 SGHRS and CDR2 YFSETQ. This CDR3 contains 14 residues.

This clonotype was picked up many times. The chain recombines TRBV5-5 with TRBJ1-5, with D perhaps TRBD1 (5 bases). The germline V gene encodes CDR1 SGHKS and CDR2 YYEKEE (reference sequence). Deletions cut 10 bases from V and 7 bases from J, with 21 bases between. The CDR3 covers 14 residues. The CDR3 protein is CASSGDPGGQPQHF. The DNA for the CDR3 is TGTGCCTCCTCCGGGGACCCTGGGGGACAGCCCCAGCATTTT. Complete variable domain (other parts from reference TRBV5-5 and TRBJ1-5): DAGVTQSPTHLIKTRGQQVTLRCSPISGHKSVSWYQQVLGQGPQFIFQYYEKEERGRGNFPDRFSARQFPNYSSELNVNALLLGDSALYLCASSGDPGGQPQHFGDGTRLSIL.

Ten or more counts support this clonotype. The V and J genes are TRBV4-1 and TRBJ2-5, with 8 bases aligning to TRBD2. Unmatched junction bases numbered 11, after V lost 0 bases and J lost 2 bases. The CDR3 is made up of 18 amino acids. The V gene's germline CDR1 is MGHRA and CDR2 YSYEKL. The CDR3 nucleotides read TGCGCCAGCAGCCAAGATCCCATCGGACTAGCAGTTCAAGAGACCCAGTACTTC. The encoded protein is CASSQDPIGLAVQETQYF.

This clonotype was counted at least ten times. The rearrangement joins TRBV15 to TRBJ2-3, with TRBD2 matching over 7 bases. The V segment lost 0 bases and the J segment 3 bases; nucleotides outside the gene matches: 3. The CDR3 consists of 15 residues. The germline CDR1 and CDR2 sequences are LNHNV and YYDKDF (reference sequence). In DNA form, the CDR3 reads TGTGCCACCAGCAGAGAGTGGGGGGGGACAGATACGCAGTATTTT. Translated, it gives CATSREWGGTDTQYF.